Shown below are 29 T cell receptor beta chains from a single sample sequenced in a study of CD8 T cells in Susac syndrome. An amount of RNA that ranged from roughly 0.45 to 1 ug was reverse transcribed with random hexamers. TCRdb analysed the immunoSEQ multiplex PCR reads with MiXCR anew, one entry per CDR3 protein. The table lists some 190,000 distinct CDR3 sequences, approximately 96% of them singletons. Sample: CD4+ T cells from PBMCs. Every receptor here comes from a human donor with multiple sclerosis.

V usage is TRBV28 and J usage is TRBJ1-5; D is unresolved. V was shortened by 1 base and J by 4 bases, with 8 bases between the two germline ends. The length of the CDR3 is 14 residues. Germline V CDR1 and CDR2: MDHEN, SYDVKM. The CDR3 bases are TGTGCCAGCAGTTTATTTCAACTTAATCAGCCCCAGCATTTT. Protein product: CASSLFQLNQPQHF. Full variable domain (rest looked up from reference TRBV28 and TRBJ1-5): DVKVTQSSRYLVKRTGEKVFLECVQDMDHENMFWYRQDPGLGLRLIYFSYDVKMKEKGDIPEGYSVSREKKERFSLILESASTNQTSMYLCASSLFQLNQPQHFGDGTRLSIL.

J is TRBJ1-3 and V is TRBV30; D ambiguous. This CDR3 comprises 12 residues. V was cut by 3 bases and J by 4 bases, with 7 bases left in between. In germline, CDR1 is GTSNPN, CDR2 SVGIG (reference sequence). CDR3 nucleotides: TGTGCCTGGAGCCCGGGCGGAAACACCATATATTTT. The encoded protein is CAWSPGGNTIYF.

This chain connects TRBV5-6 to TRBJ2-1, with D tentatively TRBD1 (5 bases). Germline values: CDR1 SGHDT, CDR2 YYEEEE. The V and J ends lost 0 bases and 10 bases respectively, with 20 bases between them. The CDR3 sequence is 16 residues long. The CDR3 DNA reads TGTGCCAGCAGCTTGGGCCCAGGGTGGCCTTCTGGAGAGCAGTTCTTC. Translated, it gives CASSLGPGWPSGEQFF.

This clonotype was seen a few times. The J gene is TRBJ1-5, the V gene TRBV13; unclear D gene. The CDR3 is 13 residues long. Trimming pared 4 bases from V and 3 bases from J, leaving 7 bases between. Germline assignment: CDR1 PRHDT and CDR2 FYEKMQ (reference sequence). CDR3: CASSSGPNQPQHF. The CDR3 nucleotides are TGTGCCAGCAGCTCTGGGCCCAATCAGCCCCAGCATTTT.

The V gene is TRBV15, the J gene TRBJ1-5; maybe TRBD1 (5 bases). The CDR3 extends over 13 amino acids. Deletions cut 5 bases from V and 3 bases from J, with 8 bases between. Germline V gives CDR1 LNHNV, CDR2 YYDKDF (reference sequence). CDR3 coding DNA: TGTGCCACCAGCCGACAGATCAATCAGCCCCAGCATTTT. This translates into CATSRQINQPQHF.

This clonotype has only one observation. The V gene is TRBV15, the J gene TRBJ2-1; D is ambiguous. Germline V CDR1 and CDR2: LNHNV, YYDKDF (reference sequence). CDR3 length equals 13 residues. Deletions cut 3 bases from V and 2 bases from J, with 5 bases between. The chain's CDR3 is CATSRDAYNEQFF. The DNA of the CDR3 is TGTGCCACCAGCAGGGACGCCTACAATGAGCAGTTCTTC. Full variable domain (missing parts from reference TRBV15 and TRBJ2-1): DAMVIQNPRYQVTQFGKPVTLSCSQTLNHNVMYWYQQKSSQAPKLLFHYYDKDFNNEADTPDNFQSRRPNTSFCFLDIRSPGLGDTAMYLCATSRDAYNEQFFGPGTRLTVL.

The V call is TRBV30, the J call TRBJ2-7; D call uncertain. Trimming left V 4 bases short and J 0 bases short, with 7 bases between. The V gene's germline CDR1 is GTSNPN and CDR2 SVGIG (reference sequence). CDR3 size: 12 residues. The CDR3 nucleotides are TGTGCCTGGACCTTGAGCTCCTACGAGCAGTACTTC. Its protein is CAWTLSSYEQYF.

The chain joins TRBV20-1 to TRBJ2-7; perhaps TRBD2 as D (5 bases). This CDR3 comprises 14 residues. The germline V and J ends were trimmed by 5 bases and 9 bases, with 23 bases remaining between them. The V gene's germline CDR1 is DFQATT and CDR2 SNEGSKA (reference sequence). The CDR3 is CSARSVSAGVAQYF. The CDR3 DNA sequence: TGCAGTGCTCGATCCGTATCCGCCGGGGTTGCGCAGTACTTC.

This sequence joins TRBV12-3 or TRBV12-4 and TRBJ1-6; D gene ambiguous. Trimming removed 7 bases at V and 7 bases at J, with 14 bases between. This CDR3 has 14 residues. Here the CDR3 reads CASKALGGNSPLHF. The CDR3 DNA reads TGTGCCAGCAAAGCCCTCGGCGGAAATTCACCCCTCCACTTT.

This chain joins TRBV20-1 and TRBJ2-3, with 9 bases lining up with TRBD1. This CDR3 spans 15 amino acids. Germline V gene sequence: CDR1 DFQATT, CDR2 SNEGSKA (reference sequence). V shed 5 bases, J shed 4 bases, and the junction held 10 bases outside the gene matches. The CDR3 is CSAPPRDRDSDTQYF. As DNA, the CDR3 is TGCAGTGCTCCCCCCCGGGACAGGGATTCAGATACGCAGTATTTT.

This chain uses TRBV30 with TRBJ2-3; tentatively, D is TRBD1 (7 bases). Germline lookup yields CDR1 GTSNPN and CDR2 SVGIG (reference sequence). This CDR3 has 14 residues. With 5 bases removed from V and 2 bases from J, the gap between germline ends came to 14 bases. CDR3 nucleotide sequence: TGTGCCTGGGAAGACAGGGACTTCACAGATACGCAGTATTTT. Amino acids: CAWEDRDFTDTQYF.

This clonotype occurred once. The chain employs TRBV6-5 and TRBJ2-3, with D possibly being TRBD2 (5 bases). Germline CDR1 and CDR2: MNHEY and SVGAGI. Trimming left V 4 bases short and J 1 base short, with 9 bases between. The CDR3 has 14 amino acids. CDR3 nucleotide sequence: TGTGCCAGCAGTTTCGCGGGCCGCACAGATACGCAGTATTTT. Translated: CASSFAGRTDTQYF.

V usage is TRBV29-1 and J usage is TRBJ2-3; 8 bases align to TRBD1. Trimming cost V 2 bases and J 1 base; bases outside gene matches: 2. Germline CDR1 SQVTM, CDR2 ANQGSEA. The length of the CDR3 is 14 residues. The chain's CDR3 is CSVEKQGGTDTQYF. The CDR3 nucleotides read TGCAGCGTTGAAAAACAGGGGGGCACAGATACGCAGTATTTT.

This chain connects TRBV18 to TRBJ1-5; a possible D gene is TRBD1 (5 bases). The V end was cut by 8 bases, the J end by 3 bases, with 11 bases between. Germline V gives CDR1 KGHSH, CDR2 LQKENI. The CDR3 contains 13 residues. The CDR3 loop is CASQGQHNQPQHF. In DNA, the CDR3 is TGTGCCAGCCAGGGTCAGCACAATCAGCCCCAGCATTTT. Looking up the rest from reference TRBV18 and TRBJ1-5 gives the full variable domain: NAGVMQNPRHLVRRRGQEARLRCSPMKGHSHVYWYRQLPEEGLKFMVYLQKENIIDESGMPKERFSAEFPKEGPSILRIQQVVRGDSAAYFCASQGQHNQPQHFGDGTRLSIL.

This chain uses TRBV4-1 with TRBJ1-5; no firm D call. From germline, CDR1 is MGHRA and CDR2 YSYEKL. Between the trimmed V and J ends, which lost 1 base and 7 bases, there was a span of 14 bases. The CDR3 sequence is 15 residues long. The chain's CDR3 is CASSQGALTRQPQHF. In nucleotides, the CDR3 is TGCGCCAGCAGCCAAGGGGCACTCACGAGGCAGCCCCAGCATTTT.

This chain uses TRBV30 with TRBJ2-7; 10 bases are shared with TRBD1. Trimming at V came to 4 bases and at J to 13 bases, leaving 10 bases not matched to a gene. Per the germline V gene, CDR1 is GTSNPN and CDR2 is SVGIG (reference sequence). The CDR3 runs 12 residues. The CDR3, as DNA: TGTGCCTGGACTACGGGACAGGGGTCAATTTACGTC. This gives the protein CAWTTGQGSIYV.

This rearrangement joins TRBV24-1 to TRBJ1-5; maybe TRBD1 (6 bases). The CDR3 extends over 13 amino acids. The germline V gene encodes CDR1 KGHDR and CDR2 SFDVKD. The V gene lost 5 bases and the J gene lost 4 bases, with 8 bases spanning the gap. CDR3 in amino acids: CATSGGGNQPQHF. DNA of the CDR3: TGTGCCACCAGTGGAGGGGGTAATCAGCCCCAGCATTTT.

The J gene is TRBJ1-2, the V gene TRBV25-1; 7 positions agree with TRBD1. Germline-derived CDR1 and CDR2 are MGHDK and SYGVNS. The CDR3 contains 14 residues. V lost 6 bases and J lost 8; bases outside the gene matches: 12. The CDR3 coding sequence is TGTGCCAGCAGCCAATCCGGGACAGAGTTGGGCTACACCTTC. Translation gives CASSQSGTELGYTF.

The J gene is TRBJ2-1, the V gene TRBV29-1; D is unclear. The CDR3 totals 12 residues. The V gene's germline CDR1 is SQVTM and CDR2 ANQGSEA. Trimming pared 1 base from V and 7 bases from J, leaving 8 bases between. The CDR3 sequence is CSVEGGRNEQFF. For the CDR3, the DNA is TGCAGCGTTGAAGGGGGTCGGAATGAGCAGTTCTTC.

The chain employs TRBV6-2 or TRBV6-3 and TRBJ2-3; D gene unclear. The germline V and J ends were trimmed by 2 bases and 0 bases, with 12 bases remaining between them. The CDR3 contains 16 residues. CDR1 is MNHEY, CDR2 SVGEGT, per germline. CDR3 in amino acids: CASSYDQATSTDTQYF. CDR3 DNA sequence: TGTGCCAGCAGTTACGACCAAGCGACTAGCACAGATACGCAGTATTTT.

The V gene is TRBV29-1, the J gene TRBJ2-3; no definite D call. Per the germline V gene, CDR1 is SQVTM and CDR2 is ANQGSEA. V dropped 8 bases and J dropped 0 bases, with 12 bases sitting between them. This CDR3 has 13 amino acids. This chain's CDR3 is CSSGPVSTDTQYF. The CDR3 bases are TGCAGCTCGGGTCCTGTTAGCACAGATACGCAGTATTTT.

V gene TRBV24-1 combines with J gene TRBJ2-5; D is uncertain. Per the germline V gene, CDR1 is KGHDR and CDR2 is SFDVKD. Trimming took 2 bases from V and 5 from J, leaving 8 bases between them. The CDR3 is made up of 13 amino acids. CDR3 nucleotide sequence: TGTGCCACCAGTGATTACCCTGGGGAGACCCAGTACTTC. It translates to CATSDYPGETQYF.

The chain links TRBV24-1 to TRBJ1-2; D is unclear. Per the germline V gene, CDR1 is KGHDR and CDR2 is SFDVKD. The germline V and J ends were trimmed by 4 bases and 1 base, with 15 bases remaining between them. CDR3 length equals 16 residues. The CDR3: CATSDPGRNGNYGYTF. The CDR3 DNA follows: TGTGCCACCAGTGACCCCGGGAGGAATGGTAACTATGGCTACACCTTC.

The chain has TRBV12-3 or TRBV12-4 and TRBJ1-6, with D hard to call. The germline V and J ends were trimmed by 3 bases and 7 bases, with 13 bases remaining between them. This CDR3 is built from 15 residues. CDR3 residues: CASSLYVGNNSPLHF. In DNA form, the CDR3 reads TGTGCCAGCAGTTTGTACGTGGGCAACAATTCACCCCTCCACTTT.

The gene calls are TRBV28 and TRBJ2-1, with D perhaps assigned TRBD1 or TRBD2 (6 bases each). V was pared by 3 bases and J by 0 bases, with 12 bases between. The CDR3 is made up of 16 amino acids. Germline CDR1 MDHEN, CDR2 SYDVKM. CDR3 sequence: CASSLGGLNSYNEQFF. Written as DNA, the CDR3 is TGTGCCAGCAGTTTGGGGGGCCTCAACTCCTACAATGAGCAGTTCTTC.

The chain recombines TRBV20-1 with TRBJ1-6; 12 positions match TRBD1. CDR3 length equals 19 residues. Looked up from germline, CDR1 is DFQATT and CDR2 is SNEGSKA (reference sequence). V trimming: 5 bases; J trimming: 8 bases; junction bases outside the gene matches: 19. The CDR3 loop is CSARAGPGQGAHQHSPLHF. The CDR3 region has the DNA TGCAGTGCTCGAGCCGGGCCGGGACAGGGGGCTCATCAGCATTCACCCCTCCACTTT.

V gene TRBV29-1 combines with J gene TRBJ2-4; TRBD1 agrees at 9 bases. Unmatched junction bases numbered 4, after V lost 6 bases and J lost 7 bases. Per the germline V gene, CDR1 is SQVTM and CDR2 is ANQGSEA. CDR3 length: 12 amino acids. The CDR3 loop is CSVGGQGNIQYF. The CDR3 DNA sequence: TGCAGCGTCGGAGGACAGGGGAACATTCAGTACTTC.

The rearrangement joins TRBV7-9 to TRBJ1-4; D remains ambiguous. V was shortened by 2 bases and J by 0 bases, with 7 bases between the two germline ends. This CDR3 is built from 15 residues. Germline V CDR1 and CDR2: SEHNR, FQNEAQ (reference sequence). In DNA form, the CDR3 reads TGTGCCAGCAGCTTATCGGCCGCAACTAATGAAAAACTGTTTTTT. It encodes CASSLSAATNEKLFF.

The chain joins TRBV4-3 to TRBJ2-5, with D maybe TRBD1 (5 bases). V was pared by 1 base and J by 6 bases, with 18 bases between. The CDR3 loop spans 16 amino acids. CDR1 and CDR2 (germline): LGHNA, YSLEER. CDR3 sequence reads: CASSQVVWGGFQTQYF. CDR3 nucleotides: TGCGCCAGCAGCCAAGTCGTCTGGGGCGGTTTCCAGACCCAGTACTTC.